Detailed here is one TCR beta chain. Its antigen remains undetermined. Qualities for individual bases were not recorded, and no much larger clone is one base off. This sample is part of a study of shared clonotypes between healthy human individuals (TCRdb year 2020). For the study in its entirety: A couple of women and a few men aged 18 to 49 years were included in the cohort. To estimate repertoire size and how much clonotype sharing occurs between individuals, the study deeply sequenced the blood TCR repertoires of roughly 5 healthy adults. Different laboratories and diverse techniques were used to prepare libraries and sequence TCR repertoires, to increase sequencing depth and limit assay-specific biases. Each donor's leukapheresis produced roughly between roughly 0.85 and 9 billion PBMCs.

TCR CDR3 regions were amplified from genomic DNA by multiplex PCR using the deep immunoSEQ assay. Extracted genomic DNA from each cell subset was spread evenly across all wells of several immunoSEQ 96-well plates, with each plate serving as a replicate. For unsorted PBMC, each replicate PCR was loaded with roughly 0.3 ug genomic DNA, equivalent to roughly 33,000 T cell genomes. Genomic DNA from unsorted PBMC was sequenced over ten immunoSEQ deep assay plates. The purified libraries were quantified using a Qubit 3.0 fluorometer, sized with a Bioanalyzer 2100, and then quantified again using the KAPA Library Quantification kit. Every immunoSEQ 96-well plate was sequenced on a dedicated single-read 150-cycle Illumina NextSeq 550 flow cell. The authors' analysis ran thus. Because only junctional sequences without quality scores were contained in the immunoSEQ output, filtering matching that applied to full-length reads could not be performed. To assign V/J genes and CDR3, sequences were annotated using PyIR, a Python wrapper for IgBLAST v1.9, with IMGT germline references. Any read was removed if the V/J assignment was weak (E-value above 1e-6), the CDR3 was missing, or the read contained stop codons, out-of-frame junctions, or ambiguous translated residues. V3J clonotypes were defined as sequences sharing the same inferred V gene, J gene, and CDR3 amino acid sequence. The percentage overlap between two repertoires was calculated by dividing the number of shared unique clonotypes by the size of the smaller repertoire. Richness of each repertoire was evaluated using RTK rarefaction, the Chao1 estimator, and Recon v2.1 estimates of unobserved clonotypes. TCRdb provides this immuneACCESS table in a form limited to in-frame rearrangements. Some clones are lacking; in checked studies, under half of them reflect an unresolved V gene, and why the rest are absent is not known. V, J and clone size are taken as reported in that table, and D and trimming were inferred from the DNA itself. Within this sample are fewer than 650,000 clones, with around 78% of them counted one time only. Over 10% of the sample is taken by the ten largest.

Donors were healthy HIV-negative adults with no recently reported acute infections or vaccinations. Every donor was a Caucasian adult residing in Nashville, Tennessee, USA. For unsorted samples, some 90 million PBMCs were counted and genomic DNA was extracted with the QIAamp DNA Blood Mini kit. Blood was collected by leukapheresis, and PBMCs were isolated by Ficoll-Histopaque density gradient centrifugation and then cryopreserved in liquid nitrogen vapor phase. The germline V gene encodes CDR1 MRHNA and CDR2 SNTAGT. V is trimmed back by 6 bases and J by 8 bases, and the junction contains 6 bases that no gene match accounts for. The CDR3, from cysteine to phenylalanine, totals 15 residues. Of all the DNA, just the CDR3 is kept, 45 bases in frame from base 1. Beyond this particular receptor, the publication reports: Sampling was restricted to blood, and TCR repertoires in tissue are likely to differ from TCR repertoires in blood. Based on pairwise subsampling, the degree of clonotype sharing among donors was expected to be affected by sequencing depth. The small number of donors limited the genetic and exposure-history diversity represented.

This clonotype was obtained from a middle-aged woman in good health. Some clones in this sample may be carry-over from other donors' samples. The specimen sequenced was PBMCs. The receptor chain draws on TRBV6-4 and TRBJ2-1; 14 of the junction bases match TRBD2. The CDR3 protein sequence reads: CASSGLAGGGDEQFF. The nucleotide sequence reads TGTGCCAGCAGCGGACTAGCGGGAGGAGGTGATGAGCAGTTCTTC.